This T cell receptor beta chain came from a study of blood T cell repertoires in COVID-19 (dated by TCRdb to about 2020). About the full investigation: Samples from collaborators originated in the United States, Italy and Spain and spanned both the acute and convalescent phases of COVID-19. The material from the prospective study consisted of cDNA or gDNA derived from T cells, B-cell-depleted T cells, or PBMCs. Deeply sampled blood TCRbeta repertoires from subjects exposed to, actively infected with, or recovered from COVID-19 were included in the dataset. A freely available public database, intended as a resource for researchers studying the immune response to SARS-CoV-2, is where the repertoires were released. The samples were drawn from two sources: the first 160 participants of the ongoing ImmuneRACE study, and approximately 1,300 subjects contributed by 6 global collaborators. Nearly every sample came with metadata listing a de-identified subject ID, COVID-19 status, age in years and sex. Where HLA class I and class II types were available, the types were taken from metadata supplied by the sample provider, not from assay-based typing.

The study at large found these results: The quantity of clinical and demographic metadata differed by source and by participant and was supplied without curation.

In this sample, this clone turned up a few times. What antigen it recognizes has not been identified. There are no base qualities to consult, and no much larger clone falls within one base. TCRbeta CDR3 regions were amplified from genomic DNA using the immunoSEQ Assay, a bias-controlled multiplex PCR. As for the original processing: Nucleated cell counts per sample were estimated from amplification of reference gene primers within the assay. Sequence reads were collapsed and filtered to measure the absolute abundance of every unique TCRbeta CDR3 rearrangement. For each sample, productive Simpson clonality was calculated as the square root of Simpson's diversity index over productive rearrangements. The immuneACCESS repertoire file appears here via TCRdb, limited to in-frame rearrangements. These files lack a portion of the clones; in checked studies, under half of the deficit traces to unresolved V genes, and the cause of the others is not known. The V and J calls and clone size were taken over from that table, and D and trimming were inferred from the DNA. The table for this sample lists 95,000 to 150,000 clones; over 80% of them were counted only once. Together, the top ten hold less than 30% of the sample.

The collaborating institutions used their own protocols to collect whole blood in K2EDTA tubes. Collaborator samples were shipped for TCRbeta analysis as frozen whole blood, isolated PBMCs, or DNA extracted from either sample type. Reading the germline V gene gives CDR1 SGHTS and CDR2 YDEGEE. Compared with germline, V lacks 0 bases and J lacks 3 bases; bases without a gene match: 7. Measured from the cysteine to the phenylalanine, the CDR3 is 18 residues long. Kept here is only the CDR3 DNA, which spans 54 bases and is read in frame from base 1. The chain uses TRBV5-8 and TRBJ1-5, with 12 bases matching TRBD1. The sequence came from a woman in her 70s with acute or convalescent COVID-19. Material: peripheral blood. The nucleotides are TGTGCCAGCAGCTTGGGAGGGACAGGGGGCGGTTTCAATCAGCCCCAGCATTTT. The translation is CASSLGGTGGGFNQPQHF. Reference TRBV5-8 and TRBJ1-5 genes cover what lies past the CDR3, so the full variable domain is EAGVTQSPTHLIKTRGQQATLRCSPISGHTSVYWYQQALGLGLQFLLWYDEGEERNRGNFPPRFSGRQFPNYSSELNVNALELEDSALYLCASSLGGTGGGFNQPQHFGDGTRLSIL.